Detailed here is one T cell receptor beta chain. The target antigen is unknown. This record belongs to a study of response to subunit inactivated influenza vaccine. The study, taken as a whole, reports: The study's authors posited that every seasonal influenza vaccination enlists few new T cells.

This CDR3 has 13 amino acids. Germline V lookup: CDR1 GTSNPN, CDR2 SVGIG (reference sequence). The V and J ends lost 3 bases and 2 bases respectively, with 10 bases between them. TCRdb passed the RT-PCR reads through MiXCR, listing each CDR3 protein once. The sample carries under 550,000 distinct CDR3 sequences, approximately 6.9% recorded once. The clonotype was recovered from a man aged 50 to 69 who received an inactivated influenza vaccine. The sequences come from PBMCs from blood, collected around 25 months after vaccination. V usage is TRBV30 and J usage is TRBJ1-1, with D tentatively TRBD1 (5 bases). The CDR3 here is CAWRLRDNTEAFF. In DNA form, the CDR3 reads TGTGCCTGGAGACTAAGGGACAACACTGAAGCTTTCTTT.